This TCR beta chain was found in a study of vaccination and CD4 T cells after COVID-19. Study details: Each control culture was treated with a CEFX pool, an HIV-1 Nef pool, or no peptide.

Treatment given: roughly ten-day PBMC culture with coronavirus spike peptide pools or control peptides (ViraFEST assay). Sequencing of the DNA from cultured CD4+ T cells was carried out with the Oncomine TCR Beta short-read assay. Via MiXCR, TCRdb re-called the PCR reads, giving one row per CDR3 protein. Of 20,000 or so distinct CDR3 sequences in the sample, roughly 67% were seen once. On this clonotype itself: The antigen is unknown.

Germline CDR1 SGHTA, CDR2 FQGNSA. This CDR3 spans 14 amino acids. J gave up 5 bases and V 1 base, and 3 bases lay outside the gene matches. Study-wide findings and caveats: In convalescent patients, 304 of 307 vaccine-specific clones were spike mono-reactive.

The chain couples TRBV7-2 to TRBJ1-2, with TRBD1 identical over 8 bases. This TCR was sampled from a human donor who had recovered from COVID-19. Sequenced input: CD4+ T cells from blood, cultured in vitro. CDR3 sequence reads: CASSLVTGAYGYTF. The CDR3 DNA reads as TGTGCCAGCAGCTTAGTGACAGGGGCATATGGCTACACCTTC.